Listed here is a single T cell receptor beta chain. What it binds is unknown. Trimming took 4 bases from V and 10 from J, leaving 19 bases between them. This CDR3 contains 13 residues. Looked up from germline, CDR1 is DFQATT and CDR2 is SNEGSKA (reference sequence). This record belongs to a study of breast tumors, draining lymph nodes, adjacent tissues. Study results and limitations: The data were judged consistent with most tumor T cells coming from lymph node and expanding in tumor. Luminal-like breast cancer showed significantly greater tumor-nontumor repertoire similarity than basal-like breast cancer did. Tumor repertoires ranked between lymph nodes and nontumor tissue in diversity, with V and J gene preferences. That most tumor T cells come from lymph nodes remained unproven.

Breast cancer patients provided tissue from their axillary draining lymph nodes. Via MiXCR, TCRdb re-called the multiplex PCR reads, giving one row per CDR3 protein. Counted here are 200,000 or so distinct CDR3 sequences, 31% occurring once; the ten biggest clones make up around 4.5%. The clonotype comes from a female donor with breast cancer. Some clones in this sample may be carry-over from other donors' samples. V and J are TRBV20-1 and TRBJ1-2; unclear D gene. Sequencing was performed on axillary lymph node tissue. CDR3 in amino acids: CSAIAPGLPAYTF. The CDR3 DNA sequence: TGCAGTGCTATAGCCCCCGGACTCCCTGCCTACACCTTC.